This passage covers 8 T cell receptor beta chains from one sample sequenced in a study of OX40 agonist ivuxolimab in advanced cancers. Here immunoSEQ multiplex PCR was the method, and the copy in TCRdb shows in-frame clones only, minus some. Among around 130,000 clones listed, around 93% were seen once. This sample comprised CD4+ or CD8+ T cells sorted from blood, obtained in a trial of the OX40 agonist ivuxolimab. These receptors originate from an adult with an advanced solid tumor such as melanoma, head and neck, liver or kidney cancer.

Note on this clone: At one boundary the junction diverges from the germline segment, which might be a read error. The genes are TRBV6-9 and TRBJ1-1, with D perhaps TRBD1 (5 bases). The CDR3 extends over 12 amino acids. CDR1 and CDR2 (germline): MNHGY, SVAAGI. CDR3 protein: CADTGMNTEAFF. For the CDR3, the DNA is TGTGCCGACACAGGAATGAACACTGAGGCTTTCTTT.

The chain combines TRBV28 with TRBJ2-7, with TRBD1 matching over 7 bases. There are 16 residues in the CDR3. Per the germline V gene, CDR1 is MDHEN and CDR2 is SYDVKM. V dropped 4 bases and J dropped 4; count of bases not matched to a gene: 13. As DNA, the CDR3 is TGTGCCAGCAGTTCCACCCTCCGACAGGGCGGATACGAGCAGTACTTC. It specifies CASSSTLRQGGYEQYF. Full variable domain (missing parts from reference TRBV28 and TRBJ2-7): DVKVTQSSRYLVKRTGEKVFLECVQDMDHENMFWYRQDPGLGLRLIYFSYDVKMKEKGDIPEGYSVSREKKERFSLILESASTNQTSMYLCASSSTLRQGGYEQYFGPGTRLTVT.

This chain uses TRBV7-8 with TRBJ1-5; D ambiguous. The CDR3 loop spans 15 amino acids. V was cut by 3 bases and J by 4 bases, with 13 bases left in between. Germline CDR1 and CDR2: SGHVS and FQNEAQ. The CDR3 nucleotides read TGTGCCAGCAGCTTGACACGGGGTCAGAATCAGCCCCAGCATTTT. Its translation: CASSLTRGQNQPQHF.

The V call is TRBV28, the J call TRBJ1-5, with 7 bases fitting TRBD1. After removal of 4 bases from V and 14 bases from J, the junction contained 11 bases not matched to a gene. The germline V gene has CDR1 MDHEN and CDR2 SYDVKM. The CDR3 runs to 13 residues. The CDR3 is CASSWAGRQGKHF. CDR3 nucleotides: TGTGCCAGCAGTTGGGCGGGTAGACAGGGAAAGCATTTT.

The chain couples TRBV5-5 to TRBJ2-3, with 10 bases lining up with TRBD1. V gave up 4 bases and J gave up 7 bases; unmatched junction bases: 9. Germline-derived CDR1 and CDR2 are SGHKS and YYEKEE (reference sequence). The CDR3 covers 15 residues. The chain's CDR3 is CASSPRDRGRNTQYF. CDR3 DNA sequence: TGTGCCAGCAGCCCCCGGGACAGGGGCAGGAATACGCAGTATTTT.

A single count supports this clone. J is TRBJ1-1 and V is TRBV29-1; D ambiguous. This CDR3 has 14 amino acids. Trimming pared 4 bases from V and 5 bases from J, leaving 17 bases between. In germline, CDR1 is SQVTM, CDR2 ANQGSEA. The CDR3, as DNA: TGCAGCGTTGCCCAGGCGATAGGAGGGACTGAAGCTTTCTTT. Its translation is CSVAQAIGGTEAFF.

A remark on this clone: Other nucleotide sequences from this sample produce the same CDR3. The chain uses TRBV6-5 and TRBJ1-1; D ambiguous. Germline CDR1 is MNHEY and CDR2 is SVGAGI. V shed 6 bases and J shed 0 bases, with 11 bases lying between them. The CDR3 runs 14 residues. The CDR3 sequence: CASRTVNLNTEAFF. DNA for the CDR3: TGTGCCAGCAGAACAGTGAACCTGAACACTGAAGCTTTCTTT.

This clone was found a few times. The CDR3 sequence is CASSKALAGGQETQYF. CDR3 sequence (DNA): TGTGCCAGCAGCAAAGCTCTAGCGGGGGGGCAAGAGACCCAGTACTTC. The V gene is TRBV21-1, the J gene TRBJ2-5; TRBD2 was called by the table and not checked on the DNA. TRBV21-1 is designated a pseudogene. The CDR3 spans 16 residues.